This T cell receptor beta chain was identified during a study of CD8 T cells in Susac syndrome. The T cells that were sequenced for TCR beta were CD8+ and CD4+ cells from blood. Random hexamers were used to reverse transcribe an amount of roughly 0.45 to 1 ug RNA. With immunoSEQ multiplex PCR, TCR beta CDR3 was amplified across 54 Vbeta and 13 Jbeta. TCRdb reprocessed the immunoSEQ multiplex PCR reads via MiXCR and lists one record per CDR3 protein. The sample lists under 200,000 distinct CDR3 sequences; about 94% were seen once. The CDR3 has 14 amino acids. From germline, CDR1 is DFQATT and CDR2 SNEGSKA (reference sequence). The V end was cut by 5 bases, the J end by 3 bases, with 16 bases between. This clonotype has just one count.

The material sequenced was CD4+ T cells from PBMCs. The receptor's source is a human donor in good health. The chain combines TRBV20-1 with TRBJ1-2; D is ambiguous. The CDR3 region has the DNA TGCAGTGCTCCTGCCCCGCAGGTCCACTATGGCTACACCTTC. Residues: CSAPAPQVHYGYTF.